This TCR beta chain is drawn from a study of cytomegalovirus exposure and HLA in healthy donors. The study's findings and limits: CMV serostatus alone was available as immune exposure information.

There are 20 residues in the CDR3. Germline assignment: CDR1 LNHNV and CDR2 YYDKDF (reference sequence). Trimming cost V 0 bases and J 4 bases, with 27 bases left between them. PCR employed 60 Vbeta and 13 Jbeta primers. Sequencing was performed with immunoSEQ multiplex PCR; in TCRdb, only in-frame clones are kept and a portion is missing. The top ten clones hold around 2.9% of a sample with roughly 140,000 clones, 78% of them seen once. About this clone: Its target is unknown.

The clonotype was recovered from a man aged 35 to 55 in good health and CMV-seropositive. The chain is built from TRBV15 and TRBJ2-5, with D unclear. Material for sequencing was PBMCs. CDR3 loop: CATSRERVDGYWSGGETQYF. As DNA, the CDR3 is TGTGCCACCAGCAGAGAGAGAGTGGATGGATACTGGTCCGGCGGAGAGACCCAGTACTTC.